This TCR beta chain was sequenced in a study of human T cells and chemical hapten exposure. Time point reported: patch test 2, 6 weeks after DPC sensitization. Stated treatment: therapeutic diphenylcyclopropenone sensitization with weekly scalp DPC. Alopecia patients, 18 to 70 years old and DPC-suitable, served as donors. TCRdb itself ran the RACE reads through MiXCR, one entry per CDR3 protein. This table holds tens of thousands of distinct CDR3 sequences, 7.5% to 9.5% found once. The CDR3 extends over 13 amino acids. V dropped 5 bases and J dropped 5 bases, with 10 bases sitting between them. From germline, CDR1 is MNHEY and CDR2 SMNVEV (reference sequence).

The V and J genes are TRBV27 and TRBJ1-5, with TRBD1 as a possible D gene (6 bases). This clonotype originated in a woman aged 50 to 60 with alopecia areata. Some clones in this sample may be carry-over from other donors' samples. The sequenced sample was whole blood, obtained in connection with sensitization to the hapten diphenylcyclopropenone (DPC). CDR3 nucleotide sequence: TGTGCCAGCAGTCTCTGGACAGATCAGCCCCAGCATTTT. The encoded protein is CASSLWTDQPQHF.